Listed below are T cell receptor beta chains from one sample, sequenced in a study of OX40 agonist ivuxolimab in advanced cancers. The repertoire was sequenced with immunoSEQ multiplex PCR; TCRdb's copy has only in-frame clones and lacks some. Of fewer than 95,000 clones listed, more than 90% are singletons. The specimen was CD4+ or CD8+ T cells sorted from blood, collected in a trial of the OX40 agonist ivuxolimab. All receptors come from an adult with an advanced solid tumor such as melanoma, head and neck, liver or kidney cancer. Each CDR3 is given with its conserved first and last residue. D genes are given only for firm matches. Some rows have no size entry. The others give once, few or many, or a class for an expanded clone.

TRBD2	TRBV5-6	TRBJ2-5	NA	CASSFPGGPGETQYF	TGTGCCAGCAGCTTCCCGGGGGGGCCAGGGGAGACCCAGTACTTC
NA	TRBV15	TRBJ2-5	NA	CAISSREFPETQYF	TGTGCCATCTCAAGTAGGGAGTTCCCAGAGACCCAGTACTTC
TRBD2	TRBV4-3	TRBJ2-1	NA	CASSRGGGGAYNEQFF	TGCGCCAGCAGCCGAGGAGGCGGGGGGGCGTACAATGAGCAGTTCTTC
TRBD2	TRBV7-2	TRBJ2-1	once	CASSLAGGPYYNEQFF	TGTGCCAGCAGCCTAGCGGGAGGGCCGTACTACAATGAGCAGTTCTTC
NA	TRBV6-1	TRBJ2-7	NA	CASSETASSYEQYF	TGTGCCAGCAGTGAAACGGCGAGCTCCTACGAGCAGTACTTC
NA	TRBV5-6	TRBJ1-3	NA	CASSFGGGNTIYF	TGTGCCAGCAGCTTCGGGGGTGGAAACACCATATATTTT
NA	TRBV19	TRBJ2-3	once	CASSRGAERVTDTQYF	TGTGCCAGTAGTAGGGGGGCGGAAAGGGTCACAGATACGCAGTATTTT
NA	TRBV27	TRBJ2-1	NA	CASSLSPGYNEQFF	TGTGCCAGCAGTTTATCGCCCGGATACAATGAGCAGTTCTTC
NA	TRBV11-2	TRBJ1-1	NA	CASSFRLNTEAFF	TGTGCCAGCAGCTTTCGCCTCAACACTGAAGCTTTCTTT
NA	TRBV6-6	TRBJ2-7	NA	CASSYSPTSSYEQYF	TGTGCCAGCAGTTACTCCCCGACTAGTAGCTACGAGCAGTACTTC
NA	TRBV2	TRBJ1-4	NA	CATLSYRQGREKLFF	TGTGCCACCCTCTCTTATCGCCAGGGGCGCGAAAAACTGTTTTTT
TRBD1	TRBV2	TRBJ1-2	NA	CASSDPDRGDYGYTF	TGTGCCAGCAGTGACCCCGACAGGGGTGACTATGGCTACACCTTC
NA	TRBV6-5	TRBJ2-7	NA	CASRLRVPEQYF	TGTGCCAGCAGACTGAGAGTGCCTGAGCAGTACTTC